One sample yielded the 10 T cell receptor beta chains listed below, sequenced in a study of T cell responses to AZD1222 COVID-19 vaccine. Using immunoSEQ multiplex PCR, the repertoire was profiled, and TCRdb retains in-frame clones only, with some absent. The sample has around 62,000 clones; 85% to 90% are singletons. The sequences come from peripheral blood, collected on day 0 of AZD1222 vaccination. Receptor source: an adult in good health.

This chain links TRBV27 with TRBJ1-5, with D possibly matching TRBD1 (6 bases). The V end lost 9 bases, the J end lost 7 bases, and 13 bases lay between the germline ends. CDR1 MNHEY and CDR2 SMNVEV come from the germline V gene (reference sequence). The CDR3 totals 12 residues. CDR3 loop: CASSAGAQPQHF. CDR3 DNA: TGTGCCAGTTCGGCAGGGGCCCAGCCCCAGCATTTT.

The chain couples TRBV2 to TRBJ2-1; 8 bases match TRBD1. Germline V gene data show CDR1 as SNHLY and CDR2 as FYNNEI. CDR3 size: 15 residues. V trimming: 6 bases; J trimming: 2 bases; junction bases outside the gene matches: 6. The CDR3 DNA reads as TGTGCCAGCAGGGTAGGGACAGGCCCCTACAATGAGCAGTTCTTC. Protein: CASRVGTGPYNEQFF.

The V call is TRBV5-5, the J call TRBJ1-3; 9 bases fit TRBD1. The CDR3 spans 15 residues. With 7 bases clipped from V and 0 bases from J, the junction kept 5 bases outside the gene matches. Germline assignment: CDR1 SGHKS and CDR2 YYEKEE (reference sequence). CDR3 sequence (DNA): TGTGCCAGCCATACAGGGGGCGGCTCTGGAAACACCATATATTTT. This encodes CASHTGGGSGNTIYF.

This chain links TRBV19 with TRBJ1-4; D is unclear. V dropped 4 bases and J dropped 2 bases, with 8 bases sitting between them. This CDR3 is built from 14 residues. Germline loops: CDR1 LNHDA, CDR2 SQIVND (reference sequence). The CDR3: CASSTTWTNEKLFF. CDR3 nucleotide sequence: TGTGCCAGTAGTACCACATGGACTAATGAAAAACTGTTTTTT. The full variable domain, rest sourced from reference TRBV19 and TRBJ1-4, is DGGITQSPKYLFRKEGQNVTLSCEQNLNHDAMYWYRQDPGQGLRLIYYSQIVNDFQKGDIAEGYSVSREKKESFPLTVTSAQKNPTAFYLCASSTTWTNEKLFFGSGTQLSVL.

The chain recombines TRBV19 with TRBJ1-1, with 9 bases identical to TRBD1. The length of the CDR3 is 15 residues. In germline, CDR1 is LNHDA, CDR2 SQIVND (reference sequence). V lost 8 bases and J lost 5; bases outside the gene matches: 12. DNA of the CDR3: TGTGCCAGTTGTCCCTCGGGGACAGGGCGGACTGAAGCTTTCTTT. Translated, it gives CASCPSGTGRTEAFF.

This clone was observed a single time. The chain joins TRBV6-5 to TRBJ1-2; maybe TRBD1 (5 bases). V was pared by 8 bases and J by 8 bases, with 18 bases between. This CDR3 contains 13 residues. Germline V gene sequence: CDR1 MNHEY, CDR2 SVGAGI. Written as DNA, the CDR3 is TGTGCCAGCCTATATGGGGCAGTCGAGGGCTACACCTTC. Translation gives CASLYGAVEGYTF.

The J gene is TRBJ1-5, the V gene TRBV7-2; 9 nucleotides agree with TRBD1. Germline CDR1 SGHTA, CDR2 FQGNSA. V shed 2 bases, J shed 2 bases, and the junction held 7 bases outside the gene matches. The CDR3 runs 17 residues. The CDR3 DNA reads TGTGCCAGCAGCTTATCCGGGACAGGGTCGGGCAATCAGCCCCAGCATTTT. Protein sequence: CASSLSGTGSGNQPQHF.

J is TRBJ1-4 and V is TRBV19; D remains ambiguous. The CDR3 totals 13 residues. V dropped 10 bases and J dropped 4 bases, with 13 bases sitting between them. Germline V CDR1 and CDR2: LNHDA, SQIVND (reference sequence). This CDR3 is CATSDRFNEKLFF. The CDR3 DNA reads TGTGCCACCTCGGACCGCTTTAATGAAAAACTGTTTTTT.

The chain uses TRBV30 and TRBJ1-2; 8 bases agree with TRBD1. Germline V lookup: CDR1 GTSNPN, CDR2 SVGIG (reference sequence). V lost 2 bases and J lost 4; bases outside the gene matches: 3. This CDR3 region has 13 residues. CDR3 in DNA: TGTGCCTGGAGTAGGGACAGGCCCTATGGCTACACCTTC. This sequence encodes CAWSRDRPYGYTF.

V gene TRBV6-6 combines with J gene TRBJ1-6, with D perhaps TRBD1 (6 bases). V was shortened by 0 bases and J by 7 bases, with 13 bases between the two germline ends. This CDR3 is built from 16 residues. Germline loops: CDR1 MNHNY, CDR2 SVGAGI (reference sequence). The CDR3 coding sequence is TGTGCCAGCAGTTACTCCGGCAGGGGCTCGAATTCACCCCTCCACTTT. As protein: CASSYSGRGSNSPLHF.